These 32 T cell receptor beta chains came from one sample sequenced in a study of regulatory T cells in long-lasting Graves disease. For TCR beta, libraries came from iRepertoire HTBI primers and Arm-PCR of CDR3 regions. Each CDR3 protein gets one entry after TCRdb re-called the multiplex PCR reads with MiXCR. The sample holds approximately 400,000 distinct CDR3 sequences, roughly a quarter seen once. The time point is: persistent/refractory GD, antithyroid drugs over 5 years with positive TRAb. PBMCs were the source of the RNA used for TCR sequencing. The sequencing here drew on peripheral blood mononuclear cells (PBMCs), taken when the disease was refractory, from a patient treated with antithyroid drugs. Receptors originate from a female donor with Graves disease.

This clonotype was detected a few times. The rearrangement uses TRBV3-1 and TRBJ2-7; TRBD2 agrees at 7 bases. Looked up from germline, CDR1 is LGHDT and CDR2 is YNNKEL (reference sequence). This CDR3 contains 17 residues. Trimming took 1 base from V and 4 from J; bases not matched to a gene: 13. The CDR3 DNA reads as TGTGCCAGCAGCCAAGTCTTCAGCGGCCTAGCGGCTTACGAGCAGTACTTC. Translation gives CASSQVFSGLAAYEQYF.

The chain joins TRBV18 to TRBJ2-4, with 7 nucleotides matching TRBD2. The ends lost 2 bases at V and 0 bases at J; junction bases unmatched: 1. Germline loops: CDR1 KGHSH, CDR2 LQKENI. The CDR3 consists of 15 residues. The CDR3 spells CASSPTGGAKNIQYF. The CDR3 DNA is TGTGCCAGCTCACCAACGGGAGGAGCCAAAAACATTCAGTACTTC.

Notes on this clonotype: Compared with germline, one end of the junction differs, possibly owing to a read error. The CDR3, as DNA: TGTGCCGGCAGTCCGAGGGAGACCCAGTACTTC. Amino acid sequence: CAGSPRETQYF. The chain carries TRBV2 and TRBJ2-5; D not resolved. The CDR3 sequence is 11 residues long. Germline CDR1 is SNHLY and CDR2 is FYNNEI.

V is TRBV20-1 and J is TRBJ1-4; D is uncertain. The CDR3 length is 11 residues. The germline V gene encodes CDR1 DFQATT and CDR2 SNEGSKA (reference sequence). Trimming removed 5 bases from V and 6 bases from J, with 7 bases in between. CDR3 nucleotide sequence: TGCAGTGCTGGTAGAGATGAAAAACTGTTTTTT. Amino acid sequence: CSAGRDEKLFF.

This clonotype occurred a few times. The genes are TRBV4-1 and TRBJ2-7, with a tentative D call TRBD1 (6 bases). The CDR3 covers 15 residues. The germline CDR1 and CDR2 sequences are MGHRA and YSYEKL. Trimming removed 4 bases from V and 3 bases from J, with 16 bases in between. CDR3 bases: TGCGCCAGCAGCCTAGAGTGGACAGTTAACTACGAGCAGTACTTC. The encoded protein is CASSLEWTVNYEQYF.

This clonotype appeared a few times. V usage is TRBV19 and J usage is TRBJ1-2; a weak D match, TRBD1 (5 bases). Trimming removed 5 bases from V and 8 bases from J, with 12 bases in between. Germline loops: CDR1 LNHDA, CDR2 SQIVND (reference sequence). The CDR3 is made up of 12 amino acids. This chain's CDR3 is CASSSPGEGYTF. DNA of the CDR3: TGTGCCAGTAGTTCTCCGGGGGAAGGCTACACCTTC.

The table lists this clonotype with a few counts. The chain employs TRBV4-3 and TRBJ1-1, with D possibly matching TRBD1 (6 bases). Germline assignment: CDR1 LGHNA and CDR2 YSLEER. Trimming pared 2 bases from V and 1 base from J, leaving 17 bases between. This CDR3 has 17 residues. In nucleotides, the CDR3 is TGCGCCAGCAGCCAAATTGCCGCTACAGGGTCGAACACTGAAGCTTTCTTT. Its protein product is CASSQIAATGSNTEAFF.

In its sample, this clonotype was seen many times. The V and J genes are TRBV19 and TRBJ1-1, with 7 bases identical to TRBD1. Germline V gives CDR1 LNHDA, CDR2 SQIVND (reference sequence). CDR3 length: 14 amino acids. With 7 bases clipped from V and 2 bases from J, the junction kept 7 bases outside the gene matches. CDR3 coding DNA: TGTGCCAGTACCCCCCAGGGGGGCAACACTGAAGCTTTCTTT. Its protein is CASTPQGGNTEAFF.

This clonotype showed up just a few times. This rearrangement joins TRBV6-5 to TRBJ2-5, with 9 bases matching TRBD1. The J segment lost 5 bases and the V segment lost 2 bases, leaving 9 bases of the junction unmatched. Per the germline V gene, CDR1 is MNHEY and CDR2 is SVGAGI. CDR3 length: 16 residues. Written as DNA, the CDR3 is TGTGCCAGCAGTTACGTTTGGGACAGGGCGGATGAGACCCAGTACTTC. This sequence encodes CASSYVWDRADETQYF.

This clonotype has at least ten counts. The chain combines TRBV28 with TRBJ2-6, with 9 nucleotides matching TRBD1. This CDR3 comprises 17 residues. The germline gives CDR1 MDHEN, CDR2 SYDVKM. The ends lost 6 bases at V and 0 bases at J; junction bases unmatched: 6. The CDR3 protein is CASSLRDRVSGANVLTF. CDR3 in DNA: TGTGCCAGCAGCCTCCGGGACAGGGTCTCTGGGGCCAACGTCCTGACTTTC.

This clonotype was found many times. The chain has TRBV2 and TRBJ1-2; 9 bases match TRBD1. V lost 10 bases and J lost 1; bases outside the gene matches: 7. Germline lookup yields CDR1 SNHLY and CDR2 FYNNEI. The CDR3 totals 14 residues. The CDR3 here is CATIRQGVNYGYTF. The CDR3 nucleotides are TGTGCCACCATAAGACAGGGGGTTAACTATGGCTACACCTTC.

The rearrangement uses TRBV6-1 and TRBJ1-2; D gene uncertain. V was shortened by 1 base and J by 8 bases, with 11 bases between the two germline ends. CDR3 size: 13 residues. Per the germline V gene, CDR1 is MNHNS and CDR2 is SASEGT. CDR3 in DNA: TGTGCCAGCAGTGAAGGGGGAGCGAACGGCTACACCTTC. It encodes CASSEGGANGYTF.

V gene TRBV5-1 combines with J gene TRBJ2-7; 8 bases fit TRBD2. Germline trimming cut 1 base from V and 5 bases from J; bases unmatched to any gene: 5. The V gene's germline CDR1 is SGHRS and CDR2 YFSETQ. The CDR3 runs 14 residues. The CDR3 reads CASSLTGRAHEQYF. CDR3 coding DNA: TGCGCCAGCAGCTTGACCGGGAGGGCCCACGAGCAGTACTTC. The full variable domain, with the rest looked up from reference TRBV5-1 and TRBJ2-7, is KAGVTQTPRYLIKTRGQQVTLSCSPISGHRSVSWYQQTPGQGLQFLFEYFSETQRNKGNFPGRFSGRQFSNSRSEMNVSTLELGDSALYLCASSLTGRAHEQYFGPGTRLTVT.

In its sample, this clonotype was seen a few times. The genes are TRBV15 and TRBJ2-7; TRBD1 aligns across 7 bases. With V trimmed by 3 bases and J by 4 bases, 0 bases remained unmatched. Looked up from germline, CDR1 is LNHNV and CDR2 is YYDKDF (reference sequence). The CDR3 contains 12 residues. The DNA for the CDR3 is TGTGCCACCAGCAGCAGGGGGTACGAGCAGTACTTC. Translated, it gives CATSSRGYEQYF.

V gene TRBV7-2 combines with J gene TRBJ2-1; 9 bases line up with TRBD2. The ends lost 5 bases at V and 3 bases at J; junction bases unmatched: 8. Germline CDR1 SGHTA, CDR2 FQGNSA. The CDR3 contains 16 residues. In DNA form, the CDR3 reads TGTGCCAGCAGCCAACCCCTAGCGGGAATCTACAATGAGCAGTTCTTC. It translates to CASSQPLAGIYNEQFF.

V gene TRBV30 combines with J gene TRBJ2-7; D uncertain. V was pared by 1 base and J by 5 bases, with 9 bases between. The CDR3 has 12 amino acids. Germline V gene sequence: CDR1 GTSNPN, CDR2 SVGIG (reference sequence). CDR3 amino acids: CAWSDLRNEQYF. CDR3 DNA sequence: TGTGCCTGGAGTGATTTGCGGAACGAGCAGTACTTC.

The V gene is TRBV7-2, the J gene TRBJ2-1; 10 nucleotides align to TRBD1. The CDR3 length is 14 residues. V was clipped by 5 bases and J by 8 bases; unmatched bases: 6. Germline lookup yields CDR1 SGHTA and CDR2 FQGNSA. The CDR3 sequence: CASSPGQGGDEQFF. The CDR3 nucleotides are TGTGCCAGCAGCCCAGGACAGGGGGGAGATGAGCAGTTCTTC.

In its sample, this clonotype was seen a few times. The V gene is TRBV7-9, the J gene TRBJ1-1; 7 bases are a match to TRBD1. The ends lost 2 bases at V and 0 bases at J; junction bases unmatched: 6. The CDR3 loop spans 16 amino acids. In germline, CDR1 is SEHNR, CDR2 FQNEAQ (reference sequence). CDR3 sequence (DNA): TGTGCCAGCAGCTTACCACATGGGACAGTGAACACTGAAGCTTTCTTT. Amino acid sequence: CASSLPHGTVNTEAFF.

In DNA, the CDR3 is TGTGCCAGCAGCTTAGAGCATACCTCAGATACGCAGTATTTT. Its translation: CASSLEHTSDTQYF. The chain carries TRBV7-2 and TRBJ2-3; D is ambiguous. The CDR3 spans 14 residues. The V gene lost 1 base and the J gene lost 4 bases, with 9 bases spanning the gap. Germline assignment: CDR1 SGHTA and CDR2 FQGNSA.

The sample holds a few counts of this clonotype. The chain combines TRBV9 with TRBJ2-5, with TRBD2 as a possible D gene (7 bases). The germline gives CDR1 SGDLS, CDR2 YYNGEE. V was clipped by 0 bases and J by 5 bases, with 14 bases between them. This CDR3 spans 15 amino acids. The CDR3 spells CASSVASGGGETQYF. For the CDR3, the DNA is TGTGCCAGCAGCGTAGCTAGCGGAGGGGGTGAGACCCAGTACTTC.

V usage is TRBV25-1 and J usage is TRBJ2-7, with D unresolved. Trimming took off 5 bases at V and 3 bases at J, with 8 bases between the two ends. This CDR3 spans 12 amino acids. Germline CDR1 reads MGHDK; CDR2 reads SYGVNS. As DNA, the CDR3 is TGTGCCAGCAGTCAGTGGGGCTACGAGCAGTACTTC. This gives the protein CASSQWGYEQYF.

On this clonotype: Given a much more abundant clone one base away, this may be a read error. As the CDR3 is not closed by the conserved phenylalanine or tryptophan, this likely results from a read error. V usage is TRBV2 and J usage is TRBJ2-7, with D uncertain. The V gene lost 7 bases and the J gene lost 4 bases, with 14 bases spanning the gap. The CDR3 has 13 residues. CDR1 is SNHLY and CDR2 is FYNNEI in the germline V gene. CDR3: CASKGGNIYEQYS. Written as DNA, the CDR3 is TGTGCCAGCAAGGGCGGTAACATTTACGAGCAGTACTCC.

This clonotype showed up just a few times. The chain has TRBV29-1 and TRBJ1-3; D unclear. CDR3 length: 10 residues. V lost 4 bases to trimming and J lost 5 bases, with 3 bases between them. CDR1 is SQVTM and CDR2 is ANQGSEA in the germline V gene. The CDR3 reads CSVGRNTIYF. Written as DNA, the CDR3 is TGCAGCGTTGGCAGAAACACCATATATTTT.

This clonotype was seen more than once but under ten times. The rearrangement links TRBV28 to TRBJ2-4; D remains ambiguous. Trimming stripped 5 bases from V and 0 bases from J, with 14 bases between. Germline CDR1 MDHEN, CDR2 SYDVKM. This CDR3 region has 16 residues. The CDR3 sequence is CASSTTDGIAKNIQYF. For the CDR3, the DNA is TGTGCCAGCAGTACTACAGACGGAATAGCCAAAAACATTCAGTACTTC.

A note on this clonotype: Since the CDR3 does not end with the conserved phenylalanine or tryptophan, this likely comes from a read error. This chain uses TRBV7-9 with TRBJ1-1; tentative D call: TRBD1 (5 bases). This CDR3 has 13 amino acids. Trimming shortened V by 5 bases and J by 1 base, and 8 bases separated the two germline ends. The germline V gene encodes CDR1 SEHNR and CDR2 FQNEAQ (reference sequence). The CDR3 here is CASSQQENTEAFL. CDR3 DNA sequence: TGTGCCAGCAGCCAACAGGAGAACACTGAAGCTTTCCTT.

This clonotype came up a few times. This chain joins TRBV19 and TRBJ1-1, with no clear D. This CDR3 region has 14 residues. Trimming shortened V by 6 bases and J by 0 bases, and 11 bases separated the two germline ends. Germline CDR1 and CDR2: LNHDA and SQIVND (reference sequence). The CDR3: CASRRSRVNTEAFF. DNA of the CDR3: TGTGCCAGTAGAAGATCTCGAGTGAACACTGAAGCTTTCTTT.

Written as DNA, the CDR3 is TGTGCCAGCAGTTACTCAGGACACACGAACACTGAAGCTTTCTTT. It is translated as CASSYSGHTNTEAFF. The chain is built from TRBV6-9 and TRBJ1-1, with D possibly being TRBD1 (5 bases). The germline gives CDR1 MNHGY, CDR2 SVAAGI. V lost 3 bases and J lost 1, with 12 bases in between. The CDR3 covers 15 residues.

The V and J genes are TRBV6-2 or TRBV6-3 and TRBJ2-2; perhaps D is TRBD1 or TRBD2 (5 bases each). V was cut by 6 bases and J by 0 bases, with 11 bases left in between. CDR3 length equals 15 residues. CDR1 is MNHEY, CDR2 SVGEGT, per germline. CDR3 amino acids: CASRRDRSNTGELFF. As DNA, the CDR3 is TGTGCCAGCAGAAGGGACCGATCGAACACCGGGGAGCTGTTTTTT.

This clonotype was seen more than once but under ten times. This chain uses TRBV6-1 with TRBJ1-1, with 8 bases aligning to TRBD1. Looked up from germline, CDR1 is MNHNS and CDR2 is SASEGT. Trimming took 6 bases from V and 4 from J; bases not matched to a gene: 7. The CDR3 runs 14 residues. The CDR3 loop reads CASRVDRGSTEAFF. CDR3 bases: TGTGCCAGCAGGGTTGACAGGGGCTCCACTGAAGCTTTCTTT.

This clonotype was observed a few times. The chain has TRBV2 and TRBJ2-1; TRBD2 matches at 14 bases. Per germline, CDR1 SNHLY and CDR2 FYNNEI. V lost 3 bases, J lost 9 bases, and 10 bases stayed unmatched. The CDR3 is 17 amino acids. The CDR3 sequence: CASSDKGGLAGGSEQFF. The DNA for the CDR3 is TGTGCCAGCAGTGATAAGGGAGGACTAGCGGGAGGCTCTGAGCAGTTCTTC.

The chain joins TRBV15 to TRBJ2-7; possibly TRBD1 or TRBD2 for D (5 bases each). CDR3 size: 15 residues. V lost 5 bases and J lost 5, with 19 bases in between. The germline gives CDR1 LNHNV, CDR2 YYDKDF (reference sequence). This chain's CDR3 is CATSLSSGAGDEQYF. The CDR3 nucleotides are TGTGCCACCAGCTTAAGCTCCGGGGCTGGCGACGAGCAGTACTTC. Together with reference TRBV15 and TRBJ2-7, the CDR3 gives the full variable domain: DAMVIQNPRYQVTQFGKPVTLSCSQTLNHNVMYWYQQKSSQAPKLLFHYYDKDFNNEADTPDNFQSRRPNTSFCFLDIRSPGLGDTAMYLCATSLSSGAGDEQYFGPGTRLTVT.

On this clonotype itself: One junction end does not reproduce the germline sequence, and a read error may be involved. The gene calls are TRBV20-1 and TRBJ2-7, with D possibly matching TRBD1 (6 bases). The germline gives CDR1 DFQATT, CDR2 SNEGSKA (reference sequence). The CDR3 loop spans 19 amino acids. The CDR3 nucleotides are TGCAGTGCAAAGCCATTCTTTCTTTCGGGACAAGGGTTCTCCTACGAGCAGTGCTTC. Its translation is CSAKPFFLSGQGFSYEQCF.